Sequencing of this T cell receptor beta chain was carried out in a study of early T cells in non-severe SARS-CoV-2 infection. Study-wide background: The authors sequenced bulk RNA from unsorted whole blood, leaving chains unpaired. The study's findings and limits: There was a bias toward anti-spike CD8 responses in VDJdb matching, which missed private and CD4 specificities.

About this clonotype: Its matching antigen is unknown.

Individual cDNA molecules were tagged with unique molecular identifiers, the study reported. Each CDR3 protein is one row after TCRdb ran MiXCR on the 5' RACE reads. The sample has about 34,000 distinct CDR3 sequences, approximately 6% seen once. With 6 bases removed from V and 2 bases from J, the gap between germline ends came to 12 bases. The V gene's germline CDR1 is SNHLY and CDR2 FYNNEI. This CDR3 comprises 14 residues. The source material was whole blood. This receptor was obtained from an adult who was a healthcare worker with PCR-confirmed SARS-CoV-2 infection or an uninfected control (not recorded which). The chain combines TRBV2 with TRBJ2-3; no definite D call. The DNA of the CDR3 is TGTGCCAGCAGCGGGCCAAGATACACAGATACGCAGTATTTT. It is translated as CASSGPRYTDTQYF.